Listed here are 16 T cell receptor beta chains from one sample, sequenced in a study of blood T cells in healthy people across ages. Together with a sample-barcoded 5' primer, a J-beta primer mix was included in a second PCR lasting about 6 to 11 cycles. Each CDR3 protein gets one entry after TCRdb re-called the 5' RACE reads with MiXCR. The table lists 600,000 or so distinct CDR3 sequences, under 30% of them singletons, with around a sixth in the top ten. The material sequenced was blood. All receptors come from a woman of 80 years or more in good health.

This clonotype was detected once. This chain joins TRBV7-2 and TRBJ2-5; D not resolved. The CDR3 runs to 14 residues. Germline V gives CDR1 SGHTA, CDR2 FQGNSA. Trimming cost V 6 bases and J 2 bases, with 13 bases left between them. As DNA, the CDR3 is TGTGCCAGCAGACTCTCGTTTGGGCAAGAGACCCAGTACTTC. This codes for CASRLSFGQETQYF. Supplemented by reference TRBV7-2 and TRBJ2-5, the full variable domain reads GAGVSQSPSNKVTEKGKDVELRCDPISGHTALYWYRQSLGQGLEFLIYFQGNSAPDKSGLPSDRFSAERTGGSVSTLTIQRTQQEDSAVYLCASRLSFGQETQYFGPGTRLLVL.

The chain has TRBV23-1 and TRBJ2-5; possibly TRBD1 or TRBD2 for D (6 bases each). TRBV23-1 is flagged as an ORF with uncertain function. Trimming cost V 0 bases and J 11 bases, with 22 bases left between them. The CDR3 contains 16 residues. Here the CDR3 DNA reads TGCGCCAGCAGTCAATCTCCCGGGGGCGAAGTACGAGAGCAGTACTTC. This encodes CASSQSPGGEVREQYF.

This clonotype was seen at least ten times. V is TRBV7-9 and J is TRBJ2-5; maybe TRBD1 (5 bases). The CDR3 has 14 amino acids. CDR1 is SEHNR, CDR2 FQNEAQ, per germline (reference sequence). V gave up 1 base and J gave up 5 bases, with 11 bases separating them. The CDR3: CASSLVSRAETQYF. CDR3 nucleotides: TGTGCCAGCAGCTTAGTTTCCAGGGCGGAGACCCAGTACTTC.

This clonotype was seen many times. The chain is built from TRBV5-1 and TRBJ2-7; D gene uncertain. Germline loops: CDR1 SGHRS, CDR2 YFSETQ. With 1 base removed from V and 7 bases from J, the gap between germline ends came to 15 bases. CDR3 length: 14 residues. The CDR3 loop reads CASSLSPKGQEQYF. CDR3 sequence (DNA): TGCGCCAGCAGCTTGAGCCCCAAAGGGCAAGAGCAGTACTTC.

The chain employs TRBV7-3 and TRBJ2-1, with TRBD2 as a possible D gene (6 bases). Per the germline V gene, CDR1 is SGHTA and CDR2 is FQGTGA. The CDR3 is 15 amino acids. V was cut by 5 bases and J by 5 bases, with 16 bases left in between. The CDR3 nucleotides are TGTGCCAGCAGCGAGGGGACTTTTTCGAACAATGAGCAGTTCTTC. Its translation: CASSEGTFSNNEQFF.

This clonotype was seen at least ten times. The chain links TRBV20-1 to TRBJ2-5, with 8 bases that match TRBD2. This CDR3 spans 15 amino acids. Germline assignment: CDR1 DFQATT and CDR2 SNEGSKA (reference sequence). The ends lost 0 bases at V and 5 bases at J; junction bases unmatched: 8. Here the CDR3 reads CSARDSSGGGETQYF. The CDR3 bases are TGCAGTGCTAGAGACTCCAGCGGGGGTGGGGAGACCCAGTACTTC.

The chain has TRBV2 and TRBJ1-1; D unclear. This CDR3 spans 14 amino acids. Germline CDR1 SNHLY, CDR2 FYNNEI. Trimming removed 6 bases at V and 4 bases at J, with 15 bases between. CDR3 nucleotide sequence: TGTGCCAGCAGAAACGCGGGCAGTAGCACTGAAGCTTTCTTT. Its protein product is CASRNAGSSTEAFF.

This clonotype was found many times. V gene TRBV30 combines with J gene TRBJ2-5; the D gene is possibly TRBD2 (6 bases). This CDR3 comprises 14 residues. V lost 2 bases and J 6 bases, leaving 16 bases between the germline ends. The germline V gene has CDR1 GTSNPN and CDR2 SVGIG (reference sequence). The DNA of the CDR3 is TGTGCCTGGAGTTCGGGGGAAGTGGGGAAGACCCAGTACTTC. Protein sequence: CAWSSGEVGKTQYF.

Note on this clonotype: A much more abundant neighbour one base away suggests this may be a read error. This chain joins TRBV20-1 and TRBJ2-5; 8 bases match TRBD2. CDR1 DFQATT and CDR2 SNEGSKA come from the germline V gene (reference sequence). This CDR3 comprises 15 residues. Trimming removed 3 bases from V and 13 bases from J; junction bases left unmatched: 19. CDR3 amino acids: CSASPSGGLYNERYF. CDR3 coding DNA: TGCAGTGCTAGTCCCTCGGGGGGGCTCTACAATGAGCGGTACTTC.

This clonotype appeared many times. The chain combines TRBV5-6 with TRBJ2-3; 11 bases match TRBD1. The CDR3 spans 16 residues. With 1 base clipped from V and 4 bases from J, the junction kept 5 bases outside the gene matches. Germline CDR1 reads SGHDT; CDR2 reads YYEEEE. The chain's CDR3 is CASSLMGQGVADTQYF. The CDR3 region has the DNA TGTGCCAGCAGCTTGATGGGACAGGGGGTCGCAGATACGCAGTATTTT. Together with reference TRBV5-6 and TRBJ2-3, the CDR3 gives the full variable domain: DAGVTQSPTHLIKTRGQQVTLRCSPKSGHDTVSWYQQALGQGPQFIFQYYEEEERQRGNFPDRFSGHQFPNYSSELNVNALLLGDSALYLCASSLMGQGVADTQYFGPGTRLTVL.

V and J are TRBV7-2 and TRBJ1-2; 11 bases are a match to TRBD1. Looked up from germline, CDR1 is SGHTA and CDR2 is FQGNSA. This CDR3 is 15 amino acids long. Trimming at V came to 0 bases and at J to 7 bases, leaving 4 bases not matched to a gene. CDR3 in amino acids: CASSLAGTGGIGYTF. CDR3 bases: TGTGCCAGCAGCTTAGCAGGGACAGGGGGGATTGGCTACACCTTC.

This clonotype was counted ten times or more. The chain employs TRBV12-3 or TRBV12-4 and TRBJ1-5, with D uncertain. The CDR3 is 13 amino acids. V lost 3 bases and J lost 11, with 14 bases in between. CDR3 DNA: TGTGCCAGCAGTTTGGTCCGAATGGGATCCCAGCATTTT. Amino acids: CASSLVRMGSQHF.

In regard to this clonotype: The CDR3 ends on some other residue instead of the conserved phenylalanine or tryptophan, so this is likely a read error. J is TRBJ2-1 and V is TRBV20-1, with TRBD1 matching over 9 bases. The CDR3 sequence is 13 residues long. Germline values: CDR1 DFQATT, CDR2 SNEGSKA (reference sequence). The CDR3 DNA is TGTAGTGCCCCACAGACAGGGGGGAATGAGCAGTTCTTA. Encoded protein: CSAPQTGGNEQFL.

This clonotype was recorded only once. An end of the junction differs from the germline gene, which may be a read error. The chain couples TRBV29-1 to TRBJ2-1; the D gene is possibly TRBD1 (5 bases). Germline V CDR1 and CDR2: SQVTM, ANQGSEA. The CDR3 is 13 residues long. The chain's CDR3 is CSVEGLGVNEQFF. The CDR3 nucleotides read TGCAGCGTCGAAGGGCTAGGGGTAAATGAGCAGTTCTTC.

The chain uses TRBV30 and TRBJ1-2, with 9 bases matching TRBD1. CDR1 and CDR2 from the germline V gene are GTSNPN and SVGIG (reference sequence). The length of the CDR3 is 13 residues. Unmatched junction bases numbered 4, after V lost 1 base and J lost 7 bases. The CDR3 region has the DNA TGTGCCTGGAGTGAAGGACAGGGGACTGGCTACACCTTC. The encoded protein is CAWSEGQGTGYTF.

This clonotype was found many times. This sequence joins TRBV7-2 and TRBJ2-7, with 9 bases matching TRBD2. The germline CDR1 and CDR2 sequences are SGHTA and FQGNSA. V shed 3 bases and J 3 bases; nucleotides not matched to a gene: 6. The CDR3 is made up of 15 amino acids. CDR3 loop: CASSFLTSGLYEQYF. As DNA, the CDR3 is TGTGCCAGCAGCTTCTTAACTAGCGGGCTCTACGAGCAGTACTTC.